Here is one TCR beta chain with its context. What it binds is unknown. The assay was immunoSEQ multiplex PCR, and TCRdb's table has in-frame clones only and misses some. In the table there are about 40,000 clones, more than 85% of which are singletons. This entry is derived from a study of ipilimumab plus nivolumab after autologous stem cell transplantation. Points from the study as a whole: TCR repertoire, Treg phenotype and gut microbiota reportedly support more study of this approach.

The CDR3 loop spans 14 amino acids. The junction had 3 bases not matched to a gene; V was cut back by 4 bases and J by 3 bases. Germline V gives CDR1 SGHRS, CDR2 YFSETQ. Checkpoint therapy with ipilimumab 1 mg/kg began 14 to 28 days after transplant. Patients received nivolumab 3 mg/kg at weeks 1, 4, 7, 10, then fortnightly to week 26. The genes are TRBV5-1 and TRBJ2-7, with 11 bases identical to TRBD2. The clonotype comes from a male donor with multiple myeloma. Sequenced here: PBMCs, sampled in a trial of ipilimumab plus nivolumab as post-transplant consolidation. For the CDR3, the DNA is TGCGCCAGCAGCGCGGGACTAGCGGACTACGAGCAGTACTTC. Amino acids: CASSAGLADYEQYF.